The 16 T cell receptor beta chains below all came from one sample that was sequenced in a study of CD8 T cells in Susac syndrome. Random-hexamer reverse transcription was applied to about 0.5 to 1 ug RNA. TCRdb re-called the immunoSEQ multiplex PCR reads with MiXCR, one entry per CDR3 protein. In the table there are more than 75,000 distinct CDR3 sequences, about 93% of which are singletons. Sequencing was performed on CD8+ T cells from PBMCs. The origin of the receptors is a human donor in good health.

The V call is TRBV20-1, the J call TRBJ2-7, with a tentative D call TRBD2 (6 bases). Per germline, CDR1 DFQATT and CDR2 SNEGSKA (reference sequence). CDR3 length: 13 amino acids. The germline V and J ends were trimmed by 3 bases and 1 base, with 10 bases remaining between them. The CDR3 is CSARPGGSYEQYF. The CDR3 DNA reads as TGCAGTGCTAGGCCAGGAGGGTCCTACGAGCAGTACTTC.

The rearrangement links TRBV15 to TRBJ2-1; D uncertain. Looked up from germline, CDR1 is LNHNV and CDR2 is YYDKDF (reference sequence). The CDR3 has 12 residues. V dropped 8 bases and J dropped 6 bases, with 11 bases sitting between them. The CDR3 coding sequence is TGTGCCACCGGTGCCAAAATCAATGAGCAGTTCTTC. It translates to CATGAKINEQFF.

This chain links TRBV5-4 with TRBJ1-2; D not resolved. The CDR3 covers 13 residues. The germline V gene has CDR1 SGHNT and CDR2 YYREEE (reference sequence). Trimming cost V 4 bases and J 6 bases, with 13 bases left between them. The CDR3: CASSPGQPNGYTF. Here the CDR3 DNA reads TGTGCCAGCAGCCCTGGGCAACCAAATGGCTACACCTTC.

Written as DNA, the CDR3 is TGTGCCAGCAAGGGGGCCTACTACAATGAGCAGTTCTTC. Protein sequence: CASKGAYYNEQFF. The J gene is TRBJ2-1, the V gene TRBV9; 7 bases agree with TRBD1. Unmatched junction bases numbered 3, after V lost 6 bases and J lost 3 bases. This CDR3 region has 13 residues. CDR1 is SGDLS, CDR2 YYNGEE, per germline.

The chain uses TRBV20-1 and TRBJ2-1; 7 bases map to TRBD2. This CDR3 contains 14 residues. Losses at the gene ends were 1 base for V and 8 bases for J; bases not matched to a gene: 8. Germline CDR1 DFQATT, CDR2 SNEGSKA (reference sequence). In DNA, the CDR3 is TGCAGTGCTAGAGGCAATAGTGGGGGGGATGAGCAGTTCTTC. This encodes CSARGNSGGDEQFF.

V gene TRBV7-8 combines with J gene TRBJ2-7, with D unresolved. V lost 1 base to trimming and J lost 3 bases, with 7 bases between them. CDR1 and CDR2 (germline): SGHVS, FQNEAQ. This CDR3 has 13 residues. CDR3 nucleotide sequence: TGTGCCAGCAGCTTAGTCGCTTACTACGAGCAGTACTTC. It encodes CASSLVAYYEQYF.

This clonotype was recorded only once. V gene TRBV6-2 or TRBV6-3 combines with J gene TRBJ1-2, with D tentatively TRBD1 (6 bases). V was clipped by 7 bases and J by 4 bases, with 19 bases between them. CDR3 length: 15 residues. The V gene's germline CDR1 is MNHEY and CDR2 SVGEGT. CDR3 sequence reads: CASISTGDRFYGYTF. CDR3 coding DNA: TGTGCCAGCATCTCGACGGGTGACAGGTTCTATGGCTACACCTTC.

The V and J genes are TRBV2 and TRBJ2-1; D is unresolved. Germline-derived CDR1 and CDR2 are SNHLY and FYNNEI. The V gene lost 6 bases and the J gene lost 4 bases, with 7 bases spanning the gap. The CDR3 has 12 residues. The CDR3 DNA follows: TGTGCCAGCAGCGCGGAATACAATGAGCAGTTCTTC. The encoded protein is CASSAEYNEQFF.

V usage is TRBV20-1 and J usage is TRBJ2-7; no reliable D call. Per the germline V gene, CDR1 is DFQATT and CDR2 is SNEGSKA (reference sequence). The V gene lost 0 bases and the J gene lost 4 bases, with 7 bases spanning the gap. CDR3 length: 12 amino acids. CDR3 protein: CSARDVGYEQYF. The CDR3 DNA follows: TGCAGTGCTAGAGACGTAGGGTACGAGCAGTACTTC.

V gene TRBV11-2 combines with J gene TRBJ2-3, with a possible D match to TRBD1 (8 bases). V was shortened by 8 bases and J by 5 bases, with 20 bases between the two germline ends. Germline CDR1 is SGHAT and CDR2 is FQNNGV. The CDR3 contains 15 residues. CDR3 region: CASWRGTGLLDTQYF. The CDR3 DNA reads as TGTGCCAGCTGGCGGGGGACAGGCCTGTTAGATACGCAGTATTTT.

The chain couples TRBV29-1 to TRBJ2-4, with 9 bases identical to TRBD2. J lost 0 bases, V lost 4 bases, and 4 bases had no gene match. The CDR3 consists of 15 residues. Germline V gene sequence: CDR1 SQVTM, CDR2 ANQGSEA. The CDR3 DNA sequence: TGCAGCGTTGTGCTAGCGGGGTTAGCCAAAAACATTCAGTACTTC. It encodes CSVVLAGLAKNIQYF.

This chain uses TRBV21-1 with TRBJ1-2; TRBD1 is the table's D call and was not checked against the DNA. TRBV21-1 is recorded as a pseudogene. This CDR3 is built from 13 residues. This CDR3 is CASSPPPGVGYTF. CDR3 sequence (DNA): TGTGCCAGCAGTCCCCCACCAGGCGTAGGCTACACCTTC.

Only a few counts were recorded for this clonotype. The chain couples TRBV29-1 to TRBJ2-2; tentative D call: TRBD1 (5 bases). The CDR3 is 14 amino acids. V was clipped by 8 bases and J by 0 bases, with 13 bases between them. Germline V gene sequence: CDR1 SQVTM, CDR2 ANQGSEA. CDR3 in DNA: TGCAGCCCGGAAGGGGCAACGAACACCGGGGAGCTGTTTTTT. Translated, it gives CSPEGATNTGELFF.

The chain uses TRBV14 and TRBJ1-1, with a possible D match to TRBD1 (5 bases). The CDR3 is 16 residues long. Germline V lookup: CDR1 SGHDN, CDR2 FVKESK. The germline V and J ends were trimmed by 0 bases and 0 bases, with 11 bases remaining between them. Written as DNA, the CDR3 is TGTGCCAGCAGCCAAGAAATCGGGGCCCTGAACACTGAAGCTTTCTTT. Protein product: CASSQEIGALNTEAFF.

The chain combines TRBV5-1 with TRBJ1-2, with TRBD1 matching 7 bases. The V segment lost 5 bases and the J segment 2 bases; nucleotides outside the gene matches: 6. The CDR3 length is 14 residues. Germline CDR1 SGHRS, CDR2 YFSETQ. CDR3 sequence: CASSPDRTNYGYTF. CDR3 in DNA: TGCGCCAGCAGTCCGGACAGGACCAACTATGGCTACACCTTC.

The CDR3 region is CASGGSYGYTF. CDR3 in DNA: TGTGCCAGTGGGGGCTCCTATGGCTACACCTTC. V and J are TRBV7-9 and TRBJ1-2, with a weak D call TRBD1 (6 bases). V gave up 9 bases and J gave up 4 bases, with 9 bases separating them. This CDR3 has 11 amino acids. Germline CDR1 reads SEHNR; CDR2 reads FQNEAQ (reference sequence).